This section outlines one T cell receptor (beta chain) sequence together with its context. The data were taken from a study of technical replicates of blood from several donors. Sequencing used immunoSEQ multiplex PCR; TCRdb keeps in-frame clones, though not all of them. The sample has 45,000 to 60,000 clones, 86% seen once. This clonotype originated in a human donor in good health. Some clones in this sample may be carry-over from other donors' samples. Sequencing was done on a sample of PBMCs.

The CDR3 reads CASTDSGSRGYTF. CDR3 coding DNA: TGTGCCAGCACCGATTCAGGGTCCCGGGGCTACACCTTC. J is TRBJ1-2 and V is TRBV6-5; weak D call: TRBD1 (5 bases). V was pared by 7 bases and J by 8 bases, with 17 bases between. CDR3 length: 13 residues. CDR1 MNHEY and CDR2 SVGAGI come from the germline V gene.